The source of this T cell receptor (beta chain) is a study of T cell repertoires in cytomegalovirus infection. Study-wide points: Pooled public TCR beta family frequency picked out CMV carriers with the relevant HLA.

There are 17 residues in the CDR3. Germline values: CDR1 KGHSH, CDR2 LQKENI. V lost 3 bases to trimming and J lost 1 base, with 16 bases between them. TCRdb fed the reads into MiXCR, producing one record per CDR3 protein. Found here are 250,000 or so distinct CDR3 sequences, 9.1% of them singletons; the top ten hold approximately 15%. This clonotype was recorded a few times. No antigen is known for it. The sequenced sample consisted of PBMCs. The chain recombines TRBV18 with TRBJ1-3; D remains unclear. The receptor comes from a human donor in good health (CMV status not recorded). Some clones in this sample may be carry-over from other donors' samples. Here the CDR3 DNA reads TGTGCCAGCTCACCCGAGGCCTCAGGATTTTCTGGAAACACCATATATTTT. Translated, it gives CASSPEASGFSGNTIYF.